This is a list of T cell receptor beta chains from one sample in a study of blood T cell repertoires in COVID-19. Assay: immunoSEQ multiplex PCR; the TCRdb copy retains only in-frame clones and omits some. This sample has about 270,000 clones, with 80% to 90% found just once. Sequenced input: peripheral blood. These receptors were taken from a woman aged 25 to 39 with COVID-19, enrolled during active disease. Each CDR3 is given without its conserved first and last residue. D genes are given only for firm matches.

D gene: .; V gene: TRBV3-1/TRBV3-2; J gene: TRBJ1-4; CDR3 protein: ASSQGRVLRTNEKLF
D gene: .; V gene: TRBV2; J gene: TRBJ2-7; CDR3 protein: ASSEARRAYEQY
D gene: TRBD1; V gene: TRBV4-1; J gene: TRBJ2-2; CDR3 protein: ASSQKTGGPGELF
D gene: TRBD1; V gene: TRBV7-2; J gene: TRBJ1-5; CDR3 protein: ASSDRGSVGQPQH
D gene: .; V gene: TRBV18; J gene: TRBJ1-4; CDR3 protein: ASSPGRANEKLF
D gene: .; V gene: TRBV18; J gene: TRBJ1-1; CDR3 protein: ASSPVSETIPTEAF
D gene: .; V gene: TRBV7-8; J gene: TRBJ1-6; CDR3 protein: ASSFEQGGVSPLH
D gene: TRBD1; V gene: TRBV27; J gene: TRBJ1-2; CDR3 protein: ASSFKGQGRGYT
D gene: TRBD1; V gene: TRBV5-1; J gene: TRBJ2-7; CDR3 protein: ASSLQTGGNEQY
D gene: .; V gene: TRBV2; J gene: TRBJ2-7; CDR3 protein: ASKGAATSYEQY
D gene: .; V gene: TRBV5-5; J gene: TRBJ2-6; CDR3 protein: ASTLAGTQGANVLT
D gene: TRBD1; V gene: TRBV4-1; J gene: TRBJ1-1; CDR3 protein: ASSHWGQGATQAF